This TCR beta chain is from a study of T cell repertoires in cytomegalovirus infection. Whole-study context: It can be stated that public TCR beta signatures indicated CMV infection as well as a matching HLA type.

A single record per CDR3 protein comes from TCRdb applying MiXCR to the reads. Among some 800,000 distinct CDR3 sequences, about 30% were seen once, and the ten largest hold 9.5% to 15%. This CDR3 is built from 14 residues. Per the germline V gene, CDR1 is SGHTA and CDR2 is FQGTGA. As regards this clonotype: Its antigen is unknown. The germline gene is not matched at one end of the junction; a read error may be the cause.

Study-wide results and caveats: Using cumulative public TCR beta family frequency, the authors identified those who carried CMV together with the relevant HLA. Clonotype analysis showed dominance of the ex vivo response by HLA-C-restricted CMV-specific TCR beta clonotypes.

The receptor comes from a human donor in good health (CMV status not recorded). Some clones in this sample may be carry-over from other donors' samples. Sequencing was performed on cultured CD8+ T cells from PBMCs, taken from culture after CMV antigen stimulation. This chain uses TRBV7-3 with TRBJ2-7, with no clear D. The CDR3 DNA sequence: TGTGCCGGCAGCCTCACCGAATCCAGCTACGAGCAGTACTTC. It encodes CAGSLTESSYEQYF.